A single T cell receptor (beta chain) is shown here with its context. The data originate from a study of blood T cell repertoires in COVID-19. Whole-study context: The origin of the acute and convalescent COVID-19 samples was the United States, Italy and Spain. Sources were T cells, B-cell-depleted T cells, or PBMCs; the material itself was cDNA or gDNA.

Repertoires were generated with immunoSEQ multiplex PCR, while TCRdb's copy carries only in-frame clones and drops some. This table holds about 74,000 clones, 85% to 90% found once. Germline V CDR1 and CDR2: SGHTS, YDEGEE. The CDR3 totals 12 residues. V shed 4 bases, J shed 4 bases, and the junction held 0 bases outside the gene matches. This TCR was sampled from a woman aged 80 or over with active or convalescent COVID-19. Sequencing used peripheral blood. V is TRBV5-8 and J is TRBJ2-5; 8 positions agree with TRBD2. The CDR3 nucleotides read TGTGCCAGCAGCCGGGGGGGAGAGACCCAGTACTTC. Translating gives CASSRGGETQYF.